This TCR beta chain was documented in a study of blood T cell repertoires in COVID-19. Study overall: PBMCs, B-cell-depleted T cells, or T cells were the source of the cDNA or gDNA that made up the material.

Source study methods: Estimated nucleated cell counts came from reference gene primer amplification. TCRdb's table, derived via immunoSEQ multiplex PCR, lists solely in-frame clones and lacks some. Clonal size and the V and J genes are those of that table, whereas D and trimming came from the DNA. The sample yields 250,000 to 300,000 clones, about 90% seen once. This clone has only one observation. In terms of age and location, participants ranged from about 18 to 95 years and lived in under 30 US areas. Self-reported history from a screening survey and questionnaire set each donor's cohort. The specimen sequenced was PBMCs or T cells enriched from blood (not recorded which). The receptor's source is a human donor in a cohort exposed to, infected with or recovered from COVID-19 (not recorded which). The donor label of this sample is uncertain.

CDR3 nucleotides: TGTGCCAGCAGCCAAGAGGAGATTGGCCTAGCGGGGGGGCCAGAGACCCAGTACTTC. Its protein product is CASSQEEIGLAGGPETQYF. This chain joins TRBV4-2 and TRBJ2-5; 12 nucleotides line up with TRBD2. V lost 0 bases and J lost 4; bases outside the gene matches: 12. From germline, CDR1 is LGHNA and CDR2 YNFKEQ. The CDR3 covers 19 residues.